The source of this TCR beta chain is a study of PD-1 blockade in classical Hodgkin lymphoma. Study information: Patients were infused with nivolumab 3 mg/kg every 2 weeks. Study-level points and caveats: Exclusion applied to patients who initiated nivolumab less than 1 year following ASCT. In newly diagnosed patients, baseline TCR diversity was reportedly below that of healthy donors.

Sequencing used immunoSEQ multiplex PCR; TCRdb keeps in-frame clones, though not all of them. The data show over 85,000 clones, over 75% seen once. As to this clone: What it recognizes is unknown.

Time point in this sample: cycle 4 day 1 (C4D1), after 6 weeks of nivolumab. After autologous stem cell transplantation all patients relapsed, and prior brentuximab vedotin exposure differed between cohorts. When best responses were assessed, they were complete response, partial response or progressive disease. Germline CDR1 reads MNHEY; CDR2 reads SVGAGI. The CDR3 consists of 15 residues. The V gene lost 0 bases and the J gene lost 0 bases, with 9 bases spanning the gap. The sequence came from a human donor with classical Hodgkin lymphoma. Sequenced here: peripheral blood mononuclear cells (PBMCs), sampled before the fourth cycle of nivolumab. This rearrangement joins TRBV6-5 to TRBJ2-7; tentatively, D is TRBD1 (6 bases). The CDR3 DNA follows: TGTGCCAGCAGTTACTCCCCACAGGGCTCCTACGAGCAGTACTTC. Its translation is CASSYSPQGSYEQYF.